The clone carrying this T cell receptor beta chain was detected a few times. What it recognizes is unknown. Generated by immunoSEQ multiplex PCR, the TCRdb table keeps only in-frame clones and is missing some. Of some 170,000 clones in the sample, roughly 84% were seen once. This entry belongs to a study of cytotoxic CD8 clonotypes in ibrutinib-treated CLL. Study information: Results showed about 24 partial and 2 complete responses; following median about 62 months, around 15 remained remitted, about 12 advanced. Across samples, productive templates numbered some 250,000 and productive rearrangements reached 80,000 to 95,000 on average. Study results and caveats: Clonality at baseline surpassed age-matched healthy donors and tracked circulating CD8+ T-cell counts.

The V gene's germline CDR1 is MNHEY and CDR2 SVGAGI. The CDR3 has 16 residues. V was trimmed by 2 bases and J by 5 bases, leaving 18 bases between them. This sample comprised PBMCs, obtained at disease progression, from a patient treated with ibrutinib. The chain uses TRBV6-5 and TRBJ2-5; maybe TRBD1 (8 bases). This sequence originates from a human donor with chronic lymphocytic leukemia. The CDR3 DNA reads as TGTGCCAGCAGTTACACCGTCACAGGGGGAGGGGAGACCCAGTACTTC. Amino acids: CASSYTVTGGGETQYF.